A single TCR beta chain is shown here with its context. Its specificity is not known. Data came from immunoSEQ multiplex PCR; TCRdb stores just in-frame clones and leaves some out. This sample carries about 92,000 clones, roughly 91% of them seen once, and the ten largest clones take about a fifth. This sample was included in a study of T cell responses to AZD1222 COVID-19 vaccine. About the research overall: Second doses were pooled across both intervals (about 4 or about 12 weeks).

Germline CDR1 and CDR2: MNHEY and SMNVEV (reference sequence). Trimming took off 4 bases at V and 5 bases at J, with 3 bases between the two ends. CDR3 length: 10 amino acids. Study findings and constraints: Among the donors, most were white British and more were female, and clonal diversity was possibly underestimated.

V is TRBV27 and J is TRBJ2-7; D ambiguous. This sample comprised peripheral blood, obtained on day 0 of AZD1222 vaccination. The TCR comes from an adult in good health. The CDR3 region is CASSWDEQYF. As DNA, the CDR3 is TGTGCCAGCAGTTGGGACGAGCAGTACTTC.